The T cell receptor beta chain under discussion was sequenced for a study of beta chain features in type 1 diabetes. General study points: Shorter TCRB CDR3s, moderately but significantly so, were found in Type 1 diabetes patients in all four CD4+ subsets. Naive, central memory and Treg TCRB repertoires appeared more alike in patients than in healthy donors. Fewer junction insertions and more nucleotide deletions appeared in type 1 diabetes patients.

Sequenced material consisted of expressed TCRB transcripts (all of the isolated RNA was reverse transcribed). The table came from immunoSEQ multiplex PCR; TCRdb's copy has only in-frame clones and leaves some out. The sample records some 360,000 clones, 15% to 20% being singletons. To note about this clone: The target antigen is unknown.

The V gene's germline CDR1 is MGHRA and CDR2 YSYEKL. V gave up 0 bases and J gave up 0 bases, with 15 bases separating them. The CDR3 runs to 18 residues. Based on CD45RO/CCR7/CD25/CD127/CD95/CD27, CD4+ regulatory, stem cell-like memory, naive and central memory cells were sorted. The source material was naive CD4+ T cells from blood. This rearrangement joins TRBV4-1 to TRBJ2-1, with a possible D match to TRBD2 (6 bases). The origin of this receptor is a woman aged 18-30 years in good health. The CDR3 protein is CASSQDGLASLSYNEQFF. CDR3 DNA: TGCGCCAGCAGCCAAGATGGGCTAGCGAGTCTCTCCTACAATGAGCAGTTCTTC.